This T cell receptor (beta chain) was documented in a study of CD8+ T cells in alopecia areata. This clone is judged medium-sized. Trimming left V 2 bases short and J 3 bases short, with 13 bases between. The CDR3 has 14 amino acids. Germline assignment: CDR1 SQVTM and CDR2 ANQGSEA. RNA extraction and reverse transcription yielded cDNA as sequencing template. Generated by immunoSEQ multiplex PCR, the TCRdb table keeps only in-frame clones and is missing some. The sample shows tens of thousands of clones, over 70% of them seen only once. This sample's treatment: oral pan-JAK inhibitor, 5-10 mg twice daily.

Source: CD8+ T cells sorted from blood, taken around week 44, from a patient treated with tofacitinib. The chain uses TRBV29-1 and TRBJ1-1, with TRBD1 as a possible D gene (5 bases). This clonotype was obtained from a human donor with alopecia areata. The CDR3 DNA follows: TGCAGCGTTGAATTGCCCAGGGTAGACACTGAAGCTTTCTTT. Its protein product is CSVELPRVDTEAFF.